These 28 T cell receptor beta chains share one sample of origin, sequenced in a study of T cells in Graves' hyperthyroidism and ophthalmopathy. Researchers amplified the TCR beta CDR3 regions from RNA transcripts. During a first-round RT-PCR of the TCR CDR3, the HTBI primer set was used. Using its own MiXCR run on the multiplex PCR reads, TCRdb lists one record per CDR3 protein. The sample shows around 620,000 distinct CDR3 sequences, around 16% of them seen only once. Sequenced sample: blood. The receptor set was obtained from a woman in her twenties or thirties with Graves' hyperthyroidism.

There are a few counts of this clonotype. The chain uses TRBV11-1 and TRBJ2-5; D might be TRBD2 (6 bases). Between the trimmed V and J ends, which lost 2 bases and 4 bases, there was a span of 26 bases. The CDR3 runs to 19 residues. Per germline, CDR1 SGHAT and CDR2 FQDESV (reference sequence). As DNA, the CDR3 is TGTGCCAGCAGCTTAATTGGTCCTAGCGTATCAAGCTCGGGAGAGACCCAGTACTTC. Amino acid sequence: CASSLIGPSVSSSGETQYF.

The J gene is TRBJ1-5, the V gene TRBV19; D call uncertain. V was clipped by 8 bases and J by 4 bases, with 12 bases between them. The CDR3 is 13 amino acids. Looked up from germline, CDR1 is LNHDA and CDR2 is SQIVND (reference sequence). The CDR3 spells CASGLPPNQPQHF. CDR3 DNA: TGTGCCAGTGGGCTTCCCCCTAATCAGCCCCAGCATTTT.

This clonotype came up many times. This chain connects TRBV27 to TRBJ1-1; no reliable D call. CDR1 and CDR2 (germline): MNHEY, SMNVEV (reference sequence). The CDR3 covers 13 residues. V was clipped by 6 bases and J by 10 bases, with 18 bases between them. For the CDR3, the DNA is TGTGCCAGCAGGGATAGTCAGGCCCTTGGAGCTTTCTTT. Encoded protein: CASRDSQALGAFF.

This clonotype appeared many times. The chain is built from TRBV28 and TRBJ2-7; 8 bases align to TRBD1. Germline lookup yields CDR1 MDHEN and CDR2 SYDVKM. The CDR3 extends over 16 amino acids. Unmatched junction bases numbered 12, after V lost 5 bases and J lost 3 bases. CDR3 in amino acids: CASSPFAKQGGYEQYF. CDR3 coding DNA: TGTGCCAGCAGTCCTTTTGCAAAACAGGGGGGCTACGAGCAGTACTTC.

Only a few counts were recorded for this clonotype. This chain connects TRBV19 to TRBJ1-5; TRBD1 is a possible D gene (6 bases). V was clipped by 8 bases and J by 10 bases, with 12 bases between them. CDR1 LNHDA and CDR2 SQIVND come from the germline V gene (reference sequence). The CDR3 sequence is 11 residues long. In DNA form, the CDR3 reads TGTGCCAGTGGGGGGCGGGGTCCCCAGCATTTT. The encoded protein is CASGGRGPQHF.

This clonotype was counted at least ten times. The chain uses TRBV20-1 and TRBJ2-3, with D perhaps TRBD2 (5 bases). The germline V and J ends were trimmed by 4 bases and 2 bases, with 28 bases remaining between them. The CDR3 length is 19 residues. Germline V CDR1 and CDR2: DFQATT, SNEGSKA (reference sequence). CDR3 sequence: CSATSVLAAITSHTDTQYF. CDR3 DNA sequence: TGCAGTGCTACATCCGTCCTAGCCGCGATCACCTCTCACACAGATACGCAGTATTTT.

The sample holds many counts of this clonotype. The chain uses TRBV28 and TRBJ2-7, with D unclear. Germline CDR1 MDHEN, CDR2 SYDVKM. V was trimmed by 5 bases and J by 3 bases, leaving 8 bases between them. The CDR3 has 12 amino acids. For the CDR3, the DNA is TGTGCCAGCAGTAATGGCCGCTACGAGCAGTACTTC. Residues: CASSNGRYEQYF.

The chain employs TRBV5-1 and TRBJ1-3, with no clear D. The germline CDR1 and CDR2 sequences are SGHRS and YFSETQ. V shed 0 bases and J shed 0 bases, with 4 bases lying between them. This CDR3 is 14 amino acids long. The CDR3 sequence is CASSLGLSGNTIYF. The CDR3 nucleotides are TGCGCCAGCAGCTTGGGGCTCTCTGGAAACACCATATATTTT.

This clonotype occurred many times. The chain combines TRBV20-1 with TRBJ2-1, with a possible D match to TRBD2 (5 bases). The CDR3 loop spans 16 amino acids. Germline V lookup: CDR1 DFQATT, CDR2 SNEGSKA (reference sequence). V was shortened by 6 bases and J by 2 bases, with 20 bases between the two germline ends. The CDR3, as DNA: TGCAGTGCCAAAGACCGGGCGGGCAGTCCCTACAATGAGCAGTTCTTC. Amino acid sequence: CSAKDRAGSPYNEQFF.

This clonotype has a handful of counts. The chain combines TRBV5-5 with TRBJ1-4; 7 bases are a match to TRBD1. Germline CDR1 and CDR2: SGHKS and YYEKEE (reference sequence). The J segment lost 8 bases and the V segment lost 4 bases, leaving 8 bases of the junction unmatched. The CDR3 length is 14 residues. CDR3 nucleotide sequence: TGTGCCAGCAGCCGGTCAGGGGGAGACGAAAAACTGTTTTTT. Translated, it gives CASSRSGGDEKLFF.

This clonotype was counted many times. The chain combines TRBV2 with TRBJ1-1; TRBD1 might be the D (5 bases). The V gene lost 7 bases and the J gene lost 0 bases, with 12 bases spanning the gap. The CDR3 sequence is 14 residues long. Germline lookup yields CDR1 SNHLY and CDR2 FYNNEI. The CDR3 DNA follows: TGTGCCAGCACACAGGTCTCCGTGAACACTGAAGCTTTCTTT. Protein product: CASTQVSVNTEAFF.

Ten or more counts support this clonotype. The V and J genes are TRBV30 and TRBJ2-1; D may be TRBD2 (6 bases). The V gene lost 2 bases and the J gene lost 5 bases, with 10 bases spanning the gap. The length of the CDR3 is 13 residues. Germline-derived CDR1 and CDR2 are GTSNPN and SVGIG (reference sequence). The CDR3 protein is CAWSSGLDNEQFF. In DNA, the CDR3 is TGTGCCTGGAGTTCGGGACTCGACAATGAGCAGTTCTTC. The full variable domain, completed using reference TRBV30 and TRBJ2-1, is SQTIHQWPATLVQPVGSPLSLECTVEGTSNPNLYWYRQAAGRGLQLLFYSVGIGQISSEVPQNLSASRPQDRQFILSSKKLLLSDSGFYLCAWSSGLDNEQFFGPGTRLTVL.

This clonotype was seen only a few times. The V and J genes are TRBV20-1 and TRBJ1-2; D gene unclear. Germline V gene sequence: CDR1 DFQATT, CDR2 SNEGSKA (reference sequence). This CDR3 has 13 amino acids. Trimming took off 3 bases at V and 8 bases at J, with 16 bases between the two ends. CDR3 loop: CSARLPDGVGYTF. CDR3 bases: TGCAGTGCTAGGCTCCCCGACGGGGTGGGCTACACCTTC.

This clonotype was detected ten times or more. V gene TRBV20-1 combines with J gene TRBJ2-7, with TRBD2 matching 8 bases. V shed 0 bases, J shed 3 bases, and the junction held 7 bases outside the gene matches. Germline loops: CDR1 DFQATT, CDR2 SNEGSKA (reference sequence). This CDR3 comprises 15 residues. The CDR3 protein is CSARDLGAGVYEQYF. The CDR3 DNA sequence: TGCAGTGCTAGAGATTTGGGAGCGGGAGTCTACGAGCAGTACTTC.

This clonotype appeared many times. This chain joins TRBV6-1 and TRBJ2-7; tentative D call: TRBD2 (5 bases). Per germline, CDR1 MNHNS and CDR2 SASEGT. The CDR3 loop spans 13 amino acids. Trimming pared 7 bases from V and 2 bases from J, leaving 12 bases between. The CDR3 coding sequence is TGTGCCAGCACCGGGATTTCCCCCTACGAGCAGTACTTC. Its protein product is CASTGISPYEQYF.

The V and J genes are TRBV7-9 and TRBJ1-1; D not resolved. Germline lookup yields CDR1 SEHNR and CDR2 FQNEAQ (reference sequence). Trimming removed 3 bases from V and 6 bases from J, with 11 bases in between. The CDR3 length is 13 residues. CDR3 coding DNA: TGTGCCAGCAGCTTGGGAGGTCGCCCTGAAGCTTTCTTT. The encoded protein is CASSLGGRPEAFF. The variable domain in full, with the rest retrieved from reference TRBV7-9 and TRBJ1-1, is DTGVSQNPRHKITKRGQNVTFRCDPISEHNRLYWYRQTLGQGPEFLTYFQNEAQLEKSRLLSDRFSAERPKGSFSTLEIQRTEQGDSAMYLCASSLGGRPEAFFGQGTRLTVV.

This clonotype was recorded many times. The genes are TRBV20-1 and TRBJ2-1; 9 nucleotides line up with TRBD2. With 3 bases clipped from V and 4 bases from J, the junction kept 4 bases outside the gene matches. The germline gives CDR1 DFQATT, CDR2 SNEGSKA (reference sequence). This CDR3 has 14 amino acids. Here the CDR3 DNA reads TGCAGTGCTAGCGGAGCGGGAGGTTACAATGAGCAGTTCTTC. Its translation: CSASGAGGYNEQFF.

This clonotype has just a few counts. The chain couples TRBV20-1 to TRBJ2-7; 10 bases line up with TRBD1. The V and J ends lost 8 bases and 5 bases, in that order; junction bases with no gene match: 12. CDR3 size: 14 residues. CDR1 is DFQATT, CDR2 SNEGSKA, per germline (reference sequence). The CDR3 spells CSNTTGTGVHEQYF. CDR3 bases: TGCAGTAACACAACTGGGACAGGGGTCCACGAGCAGTACTTC.

This clonotype was counted once. At one end, the junction sequence differs from germline, possibly due to a read error. The V call is TRBV18, the J call TRBJ1-6; TRBD1 might be the D (6 bases). The CDR3 totals 14 residues. Germline assignment: CDR1 KGHSH and CDR2 LQKENI. The CDR3 spells CASSPGGRDSLLHF. The DNA for the CDR3 is TGTGCCAGCTCACCCGGGGGCCGAGATTCACTCCTCCACTTT.

This clonotype was recorded at least ten times. J is TRBJ2-7 and V is TRBV27; TRBD1 is a possible D gene (5 bases). The V end lost 5 bases, the J end lost 4 bases, and 12 bases lay between the germline ends. Germline V gene sequence: CDR1 MNHEY, CDR2 SMNVEV (reference sequence). The CDR3 has 13 amino acids. This chain's CDR3 is CASSPSDIYEQYF. The CDR3 region has the DNA TGTGCCAGCAGTCCCTCGGACATTTACGAGCAGTACTTC.

This clonotype was picked up many times. The V gene is TRBV7-3, the J gene TRBJ2-7; D is possibly TRBD2 (5 bases). Trimming removed 1 base from V and 2 bases from J, with 9 bases in between. The length of the CDR3 is 14 residues. The germline V gene encodes CDR1 SGHTA and CDR2 FQGTGA. DNA of the CDR3: TGTGCCAGCAGCTTAAGAGGGATCACCTACGAGCAGTACTTC. Translated: CASSLRGITYEQYF.

This clonotype was picked up many times. V and J are TRBV28 and TRBJ2-7, with a possible D match to TRBD1 (5 bases). The V end lost 4 bases, the J end lost 9 bases, and 16 bases lay between the germline ends. Germline assignment: CDR1 MDHEN and CDR2 SYDVKM. There are 13 residues in the CDR3. The CDR3 coding sequence is TGTGCCAGCAGTTCCGGACATTTTAGATGGCAGTACTTC. It codes for CASSSGHFRWQYF.

This clonotype was observed many times. The chain combines TRBV6-1 with TRBJ1-1; D not resolved. The CDR3 loop spans 12 amino acids. V lost 8 bases and J lost 4, with 11 bases in between. CDR1 and CDR2 (germline): MNHNS, SASEGT. The CDR3 nucleotides are TGTGCCAGCTCGGCGAGGATCACTGAAGCTTTCTTT. As protein: CASSARITEAFF.

This clonotype was observed at least ten times. The chain has TRBV11-3 and TRBJ2-7, with no clear D. V lost 3 bases and J lost 0, with 12 bases in between. The CDR3 runs 15 residues. Germline CDR1 and CDR2: SGHNT and YENEEA. This chain's CDR3 is CASSFLAGDSYEQYF. The DNA for the CDR3 is TGTGCCAGCAGCTTTTTGGCAGGAGACTCCTACGAGCAGTACTTC.

This clonotype has only a few counts. This chain uses TRBV7-2 with TRBJ2-7; D is ambiguous. CDR1 is SGHTA, CDR2 FQGNSA, per germline. V was pared by 5 bases and J by 0 bases, with 11 bases between. The CDR3 is 14 amino acids. CDR3 protein: CASSGYLSSYEQYF. The CDR3 DNA reads TGTGCCAGCAGCGGATACTTGAGCTCCTACGAGCAGTACTTC.

In its sample, this clonotype was seen many times. The chain joins TRBV20-1 to TRBJ2-7, with 10 nucleotides matching TRBD2. Unmatched junction bases numbered 5, after V lost 0 bases and J lost 3 bases. The CDR3 length is 15 residues. The germline V gene encodes CDR1 DFQATT and CDR2 SNEGSKA (reference sequence). CDR3 nucleotide sequence: TGCAGTGCTAGAGATAAACAGCGGGAGGGCTACGAGCAGTACTTC. Translated: CSARDKQREGYEQYF.

On this clonotype: A read error may explain this, as a much larger clone is one base away. CDR3 coding DNA: TGTGCCAGCAGCTCTAAGGTGACTAGCGGGAGTAGCTACGAGCAGTTCTTC. This sequence encodes CASSSKVTSGSSYEQFF. The J gene is TRBJ2-1, the V gene TRBV13; 12 bases map to TRBD2. V dropped 4 bases and J dropped 10; count of bases not matched to a gene: 14. The germline V gene encodes CDR1 PRHDT and CDR2 FYEKMQ (reference sequence). This CDR3 is built from 17 residues.

This clonotype was picked up a small number of times. V gene TRBV29-1 combines with J gene TRBJ1-2; D may be TRBD1 (6 bases). Germline V gives CDR1 SQVTM, CDR2 ANQGSEA. There are 11 residues in the CDR3. Trimming took off 6 bases at V and 6 bases at J, with 11 bases between the two ends. The CDR3 sequence is CSVQGVDGYTF. The CDR3 DNA reads as TGCAGCGTACAGGGTGTGGATGGCTACACCTTC. The whole variable domain, filled in from reference TRBV29-1 and TRBJ1-2, reads SAVISQKPSRDICQRGTSLTIQCQVDSQVTMMFWYRQQPGQSLTLIATANQGSEATYESGFVIDKFPISRPNLTFSTLTVSNMSPEDSSIYLCSVQGVDGYTFGSGTRLTVV.